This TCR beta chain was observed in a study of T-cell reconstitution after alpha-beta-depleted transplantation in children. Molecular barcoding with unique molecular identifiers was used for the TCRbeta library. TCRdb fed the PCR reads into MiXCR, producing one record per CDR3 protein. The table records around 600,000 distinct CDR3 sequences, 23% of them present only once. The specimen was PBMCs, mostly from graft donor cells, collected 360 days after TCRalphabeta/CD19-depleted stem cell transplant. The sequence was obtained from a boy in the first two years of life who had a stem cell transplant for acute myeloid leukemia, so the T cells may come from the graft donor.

The CDR3 loop reads CATSRDDFYNEQFF. DNA for the CDR3: TGTGCCACCAGCAGAGACGACTTTTACAATGAGCAGTTCTTC. The chain is built from TRBV15 and TRBJ2-1; D remains unclear. The CDR3 contains 14 residues. CDR1 LNHNV and CDR2 YYDKDF come from the germline V gene (reference sequence). Trimming took off 0 bases at V and 4 bases at J, with 7 bases between the two ends.